This T cell receptor (beta chain) was recorded in a study of graft-versus-host responses after intestinal transplantation. The protocol was immunoSEQ multiplex PCR, while the TCRdb copy is restricted to in-frame clones and leaves out a portion. The sample carries about 88,000 clones, 91% recorded once. Comments on this clone: As yet, its antigen is unknown. The same CDR3 can be traced to other DNA sequences in this sample.

This CDR3 comprises 14 residues. Per the germline V gene, CDR1 is SGDLS and CDR2 is YYNGEE. V was shortened by 3 bases and J by 4 bases, with 14 bases between the two germline ends. This clonotype originated in a human donor who was the organ donor for an intestinal transplant. V is TRBV9 and J is TRBJ2-7, with D tentatively TRBD1 (6 bases). The sequencing used unstimulated CD4+ T cells sorted from spleen or lymph node cells, collected before transplant. The CDR3 nucleotides read TGTGCCAGCAGCGCACAGGGAAGGAGTTACGAGCAGTACTTC. This codes for CASSAQGRSYEQYF.